This T cell receptor beta chain stems from a study of beta chain features in type 1 diabetes (dated by TCRdb to 2016 to 2019). The study in broad terms: No differences in mean age, gender distribution, total cell number or subset yield were found between patients and healthy donors. Across all samples, about 110 million sorted cells were examined, and cell number per subset correlated strongly with RNA yield. The study compared the TCRB repertoires of sorted circulating CD4+ T cell subsets in recently diagnosed type 1 diabetes patients with those in matched healthy donors. Naive and central memory subsets were obtained from all 30 or so donors, but regulatory and stem cell-like memory subsets were isolated from only 8 patients and roughly eight healthy donors.

The CDR3 holds 15 amino acids from the cysteine to the phenylalanine. Of all the DNA, just the CDR3 is kept, 45 bases in frame from base 1. According to the germline V gene (reference sequence), CDR1 reads SEHNR and CDR2 reads FQNEAQ. The germline V and J ends show losses of 5 bases and 4 bases respectively, and no gene match explains 8 bases of the junction. All of the isolated RNA was reverse transcribed with the High Capacity cDNA Reverse Transcription Kit, so expressed TCRB transcripts were sequenced. Naive, central memory and regulatory T cell samples underwent deep immunoSEQ sequencing, averaging about 3.57 million total reads per sample. Sorted cells were lysed in RLT buffer, and RNA was extracted using DNase-treated RNeasy Micro or Mini kits according to cell number. To prevent cross-contamination, every cell subset was processed on its own, while patient and healthy donor samples were processed together. TCRB sequences were amplified from cDNA with the immunoSEQ multiplex PCR, producing 87-bp fragments spanning the CDR3 region. Sequencing of the amplicons was performed on the Illumina HiSeq platform. In the original analysis: PCR bias was computationally corrected using synthetic template baselines, reads within Hamming distance 2 were collapsed, and singletons that could not be merged were discarded. Reads were aligned against IMGT so that V, D and J genes, CDR3 length and insertions or deletions at six rearrangement sites could be assigned. Within each subset, clonotype counts were normalized to sorted cell number, and only after that were true diversity and Gini coefficients computed with the tcR R package. The overlap coefficient, calculated on TCRB nucleotide sequences, was used to measure repertoire sharing. Out-of-frame TCRB sequences from naive cells were analyzed as a proxy for the pre-selection repertoire. TCRdb carries this immuneACCESS record with in-frame sequences only. Its versions omit some clonotypes, under half of them owing to an unresolved V gene in the studies checked, with the rest unexplained. V and J calls and clone size are copied from that table; D and trimming were computed from the DNA. The sample table records under 250,000 clones; less than 15% of these occur just once. Together, the top ten hold 0.025% to 0.03% of the sample.

Each donor gave one peripheral blood draw, approximately 100 mL on average, collected into heparinised tubes. A BD FACSAria II was used to sort naive, central memory, regulatory and stem cell-like memory CD4+ T cells with a panel that included CD45RO, CCR7, CD25, CD127, CD95 and CD27. A purity above 95% was achieved for all sorted populations. PBMCs were isolated right away by Lymphoprep density gradient centrifugation and were stained directly, without culture. So that batch effects would be minimized, each experiment stained and sorted samples in pairs, pairing one healthy donor with one patient. Broader findings and caveats from the paper: Sequencing cDNA rather than genomic DNA could over-represent highly expressing activated cells, although activation and CD3 levels did not differ between groups. The naive, central memory and regulatory TCRB repertoires appeared to resemble one another more closely among patients than among healthy donors. A moderate but significant shortening of TCRB CDR3 length was observed in type 1 diabetes patients in all four CD4+ subsets. At VDJ recombination sites, type 1 diabetes patients had fewer insertions and more deleted nucleotides, which implies abnormalities in thymic rearrangement. PCR may preferentially amplify shorter templates, but because patient and control samples were amplified and corrected together, any resulting skew would affect both groups equally. Because small numbers of individuals were included in the HLA sub-analyses, any influence of HLA type on TCRB rearrangement was left unresolved.

On this clone itself: Its antigen has not been determined. No base quality information exists; no much larger clone differs at one position.

Recombination joined TRBV7-9 with TRBJ1-2, and 9 junctional nucleotides match TRBD1. Sequencing used naive CD4+ T cells from blood. The sample's cell subset or site label is to be understood as: true naive CD4+ T cells. This clonotype was obtained from a woman in her 40s in good health. In nucleotides, the sequence is TGTGCCAGCAGCCGCGGGACAGGGAGAGGCTATGGCTACACCTTC. Its translation reads: CASSRGTGRGYGYTF.